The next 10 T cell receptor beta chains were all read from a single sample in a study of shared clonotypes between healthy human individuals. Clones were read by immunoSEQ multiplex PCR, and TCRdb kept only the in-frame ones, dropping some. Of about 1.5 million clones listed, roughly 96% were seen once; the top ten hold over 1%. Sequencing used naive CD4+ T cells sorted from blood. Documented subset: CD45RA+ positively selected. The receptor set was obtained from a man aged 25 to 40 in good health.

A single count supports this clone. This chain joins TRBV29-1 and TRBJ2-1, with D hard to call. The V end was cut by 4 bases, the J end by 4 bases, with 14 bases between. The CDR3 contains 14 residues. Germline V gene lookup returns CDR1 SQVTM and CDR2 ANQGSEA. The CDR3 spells CSVVRVGSYNEQFF. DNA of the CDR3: TGCAGCGTTGTTCGGGTAGGCTCTTACAATGAGCAGTTCTTC.

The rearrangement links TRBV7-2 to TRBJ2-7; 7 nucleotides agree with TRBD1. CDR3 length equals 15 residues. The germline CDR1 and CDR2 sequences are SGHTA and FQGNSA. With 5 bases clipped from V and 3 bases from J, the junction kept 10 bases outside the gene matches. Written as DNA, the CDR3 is TGTGCCAGCAGCCGTACCGGGACAGCCGGCTACGAGCAGTACTTC. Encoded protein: CASSRTGTAGYEQYF.

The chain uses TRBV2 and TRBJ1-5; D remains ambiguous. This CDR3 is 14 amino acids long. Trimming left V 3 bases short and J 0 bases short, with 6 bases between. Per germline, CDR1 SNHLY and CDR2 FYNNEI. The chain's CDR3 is CASSDWRSNQPQHF. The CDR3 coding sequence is TGTGCCAGCAGTGATTGGCGTAGCAATCAGCCCCAGCATTTT.

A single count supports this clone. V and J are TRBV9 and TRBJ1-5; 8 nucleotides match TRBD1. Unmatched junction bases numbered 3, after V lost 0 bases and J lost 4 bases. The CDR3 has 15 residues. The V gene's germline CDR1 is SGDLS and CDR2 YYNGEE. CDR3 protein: CASSVGTGLNQPQHF. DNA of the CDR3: TGTGCCAGCAGCGTAGGGACAGGGTTGAATCAGCCCCAGCATTTT.

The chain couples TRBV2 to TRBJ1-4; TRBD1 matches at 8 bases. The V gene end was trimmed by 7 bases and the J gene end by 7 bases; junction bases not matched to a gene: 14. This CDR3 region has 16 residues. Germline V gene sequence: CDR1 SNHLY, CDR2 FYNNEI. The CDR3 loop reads CASIFDRGERSEKLFF. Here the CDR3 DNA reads TGTGCCAGCATATTTGACAGGGGCGAAAGGAGTGAAAAACTGTTTTTT.

CDR3: CASSEYWDRVNGNTIYF. In nucleotides, the CDR3 is TGTGCCAGCAGTGAATACTGGGACAGGGTAAACGGAAACACCATATATTTT. The genes are TRBV6-1 and TRBJ1-3; 9 bases are shared with TRBD1. This CDR3 is 17 amino acids long. Trimming at V came to 2 bases and at J to 4 bases, leaving 9 bases not matched to a gene. The germline gives CDR1 MNHNS, CDR2 SASEGT.

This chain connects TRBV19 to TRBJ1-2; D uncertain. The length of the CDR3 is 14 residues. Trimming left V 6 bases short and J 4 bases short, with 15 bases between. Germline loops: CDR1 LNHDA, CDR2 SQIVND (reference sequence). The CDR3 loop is CASRAGFTLYGYTF. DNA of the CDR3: TGTGCCAGTAGAGCGGGCTTCACCCTCTATGGCTACACCTTC.

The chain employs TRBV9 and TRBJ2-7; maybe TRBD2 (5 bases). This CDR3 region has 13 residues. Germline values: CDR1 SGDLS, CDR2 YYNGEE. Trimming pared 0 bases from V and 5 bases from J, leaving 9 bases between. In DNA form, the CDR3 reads TGTGCCAGCAGCGTAGTGTCGGGAAACGAGCAGTACTTC. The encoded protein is CASSVVSGNEQYF.

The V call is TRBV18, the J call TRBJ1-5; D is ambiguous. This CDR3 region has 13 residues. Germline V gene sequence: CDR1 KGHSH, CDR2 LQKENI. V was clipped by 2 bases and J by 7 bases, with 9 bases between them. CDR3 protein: CASSPSQEQPQHF. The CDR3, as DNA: TGTGCCAGCTCACCAAGTCAAGAGCAGCCCCAGCATTTT. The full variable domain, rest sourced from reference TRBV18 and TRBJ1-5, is NAGVMQNPRHLVRRRGQEARLRCSPMKGHSHVYWYRQLPEEGLKFMVYLQKENIIDESGMPKERFSAEFPKEGPSILRIQQVVRGDSAAYFCASSPSQEQPQHFGDGTRLSIL.

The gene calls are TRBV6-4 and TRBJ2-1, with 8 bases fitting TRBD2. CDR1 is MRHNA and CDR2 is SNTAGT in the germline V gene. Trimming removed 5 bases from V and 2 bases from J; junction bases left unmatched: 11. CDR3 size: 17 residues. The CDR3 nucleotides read TGTGCCAGCAGTCAGGCACCCCTAGCGGGCACCTACAATGAGCAGTTCTTC. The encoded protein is CASSQAPLAGTYNEQFF.